This TCR beta chain is from a study of memory CD4+ T cells and cytomegalovirus serostatus. Clones were read by immunoSEQ multiplex PCR, and TCRdb kept only the in-frame ones, dropping some. The table lists 56,000 or so clones, 82% of them singletons. The sort gate was single viable CD3+CD4+CD8-CD45RO+ cells for memory CD4+ T cells. Serum IgG to CMV pp150, pp28, p38 and p52 defined serostatus. This clone was seen a few times. The antigen remains unidentified. The CDR3 length is 15 residues. After removal of 2 bases from V and 2 bases from J, the junction contained 3 bases not matched to a gene. CDR1 is SGHTA and CDR2 is FQGNSA in the germline V gene. Findings and caveats of the study: Repertoires predicted CMV serostatus with median bootstrapped AUC of about 0.96. Each of 60 to 80 CMV-associated TCRbeta sequences occurred in one to five individuals.

The receptor comes from an adult in good health and CMV-seronegative. Material: memory CD4+ T cells from blood. The chain employs TRBV7-2 and TRBJ2-1; TRBD2 aligns across 7 bases. In DNA form, the CDR3 reads TGTGCCAGCAGCTTACAGCGGGGCACCTACAATGAGCAGTTCTTC. Protein: CASSLQRGTYNEQFF.